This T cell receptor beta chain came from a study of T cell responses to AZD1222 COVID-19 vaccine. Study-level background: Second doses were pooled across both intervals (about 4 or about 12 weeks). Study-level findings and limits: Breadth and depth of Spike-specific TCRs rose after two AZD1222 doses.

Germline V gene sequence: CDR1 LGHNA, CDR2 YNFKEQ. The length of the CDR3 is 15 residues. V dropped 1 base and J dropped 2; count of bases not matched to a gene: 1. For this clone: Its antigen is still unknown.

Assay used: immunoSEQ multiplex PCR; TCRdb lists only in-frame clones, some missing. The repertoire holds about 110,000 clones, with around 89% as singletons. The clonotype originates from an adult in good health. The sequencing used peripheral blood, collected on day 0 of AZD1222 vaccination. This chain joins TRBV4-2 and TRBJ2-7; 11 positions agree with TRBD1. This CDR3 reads CASSQAGQGAYEQYF. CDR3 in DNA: TGTGCCAGCAGCCAAGCGGGACAGGGGGCCTACGAGCAGTACTTC.